These T cell receptor beta chains were read from a single sample in a study of cytomegalovirus exposure and HLA in healthy donors. Produced via immunoSEQ multiplex PCR; TCRdb's table is partial and in-frame only. Here the sample spans roughly 120,000 clones, roughly 80% being singletons. Sequences were obtained from PBMCs. Receptor source: a man aged 50-60 years in good health and CMV-seronegative. The CDR3 runs from the conserved cysteine through the conserved F or W. D genes are given only for firm matches. Clone size is not always given. Where it is, it says once, few, many or a class for expanded clones.

V	size	D	J	CDR3	DNA
TRBV18	NA	TRBD1	TRBJ2-5	CASSPLDRAETQYF	TGTGCCAGCTCACCCTTAGACAGGGCTGAGACCCAGTACTTC
TRBV6-6	few	TRBD1	TRBJ1-2	CASTDRASNYGYTF	TGTGCCAGCACCGACAGGGCCTCGAACTATGGCTACACCTTC
TRBV2	NA	TRBD1	TRBJ1-2	CASSADRRYPF	TGTGCCAGCAGTGCGGACAGGCGCTACCCCTTC
TRBV18	NA	TRBD1	TRBJ1-6	CASSRDREDSPLHF	TGTGCCAGCTCACGGGACAGGGAGGATTCACCCCTCCACTTT
TRBV7-8	NA	NA	TRBJ2-3	CASSLARARRGTDTQYF	TGTGCCAGCAGCTTAGCGCGGGCTAGGCGAGGCACAGATACGCAGTATTTT
TRBV7-8	NA	TRBD2	TRBJ2-1	CASSLAGLAGAGGYNEQFF	TGTGCCAGCAGCTTAGCGGGACTAGCGGGTGCGGGTGGCTACAATGAGCAGTTCTTC
TRBV5-6	NA	TRBD1	TRBJ1-2	CASSRTGGGGYTF	TGTGCCAGCAGCAGGACAGGGGGCGGCGGCTACACCTTC
TRBV4-3	NA	TRBD2	TRBJ2-3	CASSQDLTSGGYTDTQYF	TGCGCCAGCAGCCAAGATCTGACTAGCGGGGGGTACACAGATACGCAGTATTTT
TRBV29-1	once	TRBD1	TRBJ1-2	CSVEDRAGQDGYTF	TGCAGCGTTGAAGATCGGGCAGGACAGGATGGCTACACCTTC
TRBV5-6	NA	NA	TRBJ2-7	CAHGDEQYF	TGTGCCCACGGGGACGAGCAGTACTTC